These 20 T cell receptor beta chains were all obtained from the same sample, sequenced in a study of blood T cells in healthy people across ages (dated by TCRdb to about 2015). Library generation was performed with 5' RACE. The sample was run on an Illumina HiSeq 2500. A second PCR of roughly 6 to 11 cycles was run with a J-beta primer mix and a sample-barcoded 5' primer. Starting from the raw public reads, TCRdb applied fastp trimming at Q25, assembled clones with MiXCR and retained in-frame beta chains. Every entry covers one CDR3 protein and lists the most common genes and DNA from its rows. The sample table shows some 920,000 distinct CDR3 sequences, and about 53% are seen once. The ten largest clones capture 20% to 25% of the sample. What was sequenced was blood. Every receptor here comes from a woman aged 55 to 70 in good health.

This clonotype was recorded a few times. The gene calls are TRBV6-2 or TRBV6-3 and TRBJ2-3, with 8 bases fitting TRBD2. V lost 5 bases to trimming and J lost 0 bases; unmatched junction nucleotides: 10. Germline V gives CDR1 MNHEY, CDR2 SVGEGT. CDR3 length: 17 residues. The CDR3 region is CASSRLVASGSTDTQYF. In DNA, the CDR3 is TGTGCCAGCAGTAGATTAGTAGCTAGCGGGAGCACAGATACGCAGTATTTT.

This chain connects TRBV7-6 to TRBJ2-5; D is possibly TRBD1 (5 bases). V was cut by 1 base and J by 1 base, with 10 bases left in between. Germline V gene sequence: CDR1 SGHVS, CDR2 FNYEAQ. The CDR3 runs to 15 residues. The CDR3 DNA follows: TGTGCCAGCAGCTTAGTTACAGGAATCCAAGAGACCCAGTACTTC. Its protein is CASSLVTGIQETQYF.

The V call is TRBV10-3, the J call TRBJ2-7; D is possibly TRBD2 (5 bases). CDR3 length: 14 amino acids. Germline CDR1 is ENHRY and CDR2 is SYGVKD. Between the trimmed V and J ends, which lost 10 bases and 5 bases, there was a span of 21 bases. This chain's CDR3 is CATQRDYTRDEQYF. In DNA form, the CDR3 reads TGTGCCACCCAACGAGACTATACGAGGGACGAGCAGTACTTC.

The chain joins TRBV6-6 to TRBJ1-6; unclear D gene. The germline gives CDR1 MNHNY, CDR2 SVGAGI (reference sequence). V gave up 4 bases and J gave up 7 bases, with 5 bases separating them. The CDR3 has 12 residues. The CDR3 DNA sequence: TGTGCCAGCAGTTCAGTGAATTCACCCCTCCACTTT. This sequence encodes CASSSVNSPLHF.

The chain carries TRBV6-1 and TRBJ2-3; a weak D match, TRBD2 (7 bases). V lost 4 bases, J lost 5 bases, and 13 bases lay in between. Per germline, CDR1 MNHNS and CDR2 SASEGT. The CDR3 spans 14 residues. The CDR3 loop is CASSVNGGLDTQYF. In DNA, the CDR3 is TGTGCCAGCAGTGTAAACGGGGGGCTAGATACGCAGTATTTT.

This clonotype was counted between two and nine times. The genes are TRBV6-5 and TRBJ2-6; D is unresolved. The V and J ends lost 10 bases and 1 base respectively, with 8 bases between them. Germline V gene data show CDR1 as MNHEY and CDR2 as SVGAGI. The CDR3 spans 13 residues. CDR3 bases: TGTGCCACCTCCTCTTCTGGGGCCAACGTCCTGACTTTC. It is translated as CATSSSGANVLTF.

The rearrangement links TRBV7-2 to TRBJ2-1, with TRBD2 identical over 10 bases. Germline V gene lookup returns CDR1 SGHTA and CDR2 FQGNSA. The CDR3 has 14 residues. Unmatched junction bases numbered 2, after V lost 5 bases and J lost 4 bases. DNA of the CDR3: TGTGCCAGCAGCGGACTAGCGGAGTACAATGAGCAGTTCTTC. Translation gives CASSGLAEYNEQFF.

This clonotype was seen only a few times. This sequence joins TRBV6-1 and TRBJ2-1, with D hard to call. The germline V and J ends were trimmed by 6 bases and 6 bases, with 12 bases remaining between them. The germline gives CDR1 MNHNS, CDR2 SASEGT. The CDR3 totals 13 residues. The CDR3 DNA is TGTGCCAGCAGATCGGACGTTCCCAATGAGCAGTTCTTC. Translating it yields CASRSDVPNEQFF.

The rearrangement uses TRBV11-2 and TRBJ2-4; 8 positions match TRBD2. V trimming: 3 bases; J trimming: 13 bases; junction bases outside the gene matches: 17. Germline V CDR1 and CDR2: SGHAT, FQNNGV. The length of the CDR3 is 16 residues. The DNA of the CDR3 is TGTGCCAGCAGCTTGTCCTGGGGAGCGGGAGAGGGTGAGCAGTACTTC. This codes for CASSLSWGAGEGEQYF.

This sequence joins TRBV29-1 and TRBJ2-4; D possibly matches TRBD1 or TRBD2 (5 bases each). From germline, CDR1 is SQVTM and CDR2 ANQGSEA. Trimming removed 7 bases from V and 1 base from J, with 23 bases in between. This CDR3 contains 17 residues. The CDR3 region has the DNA TGCAGCGCCGAGGGGTGGGTGATGGGTTCGGCCAAAAACATTCAGTACTTC. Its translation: CSAEGWVMGSAKNIQYF.

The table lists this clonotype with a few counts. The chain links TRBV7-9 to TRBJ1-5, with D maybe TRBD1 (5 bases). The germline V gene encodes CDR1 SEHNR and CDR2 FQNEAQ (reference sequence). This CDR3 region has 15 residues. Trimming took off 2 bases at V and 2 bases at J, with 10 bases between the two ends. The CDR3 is CASSLWGDGNQPQHF. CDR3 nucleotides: TGTGCCAGCAGCTTATGGGGGGATGGCAATCAGCCCCAGCATTTT.

The CDR3 protein is CASRVERGRDEQYF. The CDR3 coding sequence is TGTGCCAGCAGGGTCGAGCGGGGACGGGACGAGCAGTACTTC. The chain recombines TRBV6-2 or TRBV6-3 with TRBJ2-7; TRBD2 aligns across 7 bases. Trimming removed 6 bases from V and 5 bases from J; junction bases left unmatched: 10. This CDR3 region has 14 residues. Looked up from germline, CDR1 is MNHEY and CDR2 is SVGEGT.

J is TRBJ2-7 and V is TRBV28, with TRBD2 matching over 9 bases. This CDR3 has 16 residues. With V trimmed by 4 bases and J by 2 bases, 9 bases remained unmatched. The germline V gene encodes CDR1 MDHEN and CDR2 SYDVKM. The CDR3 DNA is TGTGCCAGCAGTTCCCCGCTAGCGGGAAAAACCTACGAGCAGTACTTC. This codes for CASSSPLAGKTYEQYF.

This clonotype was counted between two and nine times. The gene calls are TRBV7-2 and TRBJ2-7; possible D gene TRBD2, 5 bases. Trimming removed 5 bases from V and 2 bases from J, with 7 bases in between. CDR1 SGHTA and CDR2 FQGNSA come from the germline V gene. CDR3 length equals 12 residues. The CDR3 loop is CASSHGTYEQYF. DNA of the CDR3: TGTGCCAGCAGCCACGGGACCTACGAGCAGTACTTC. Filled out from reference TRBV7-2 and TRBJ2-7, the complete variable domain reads GAGVSQSPSNKVTEKGKDVELRCDPISGHTALYWYRQSLGQGLEFLIYFQGNSAPDKSGLPSDRFSAERTGGSVSTLTIQRTQQEDSAVYLCASSHGTYEQYFGPGTRLTVT.

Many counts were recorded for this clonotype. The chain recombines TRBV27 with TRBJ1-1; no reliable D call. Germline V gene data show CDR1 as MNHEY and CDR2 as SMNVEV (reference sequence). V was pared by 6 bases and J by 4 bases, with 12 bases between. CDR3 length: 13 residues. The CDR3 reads CASSGYMFTEAFF. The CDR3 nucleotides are TGTGCCAGCAGCGGGTACATGTTCACTGAAGCTTTCTTT.

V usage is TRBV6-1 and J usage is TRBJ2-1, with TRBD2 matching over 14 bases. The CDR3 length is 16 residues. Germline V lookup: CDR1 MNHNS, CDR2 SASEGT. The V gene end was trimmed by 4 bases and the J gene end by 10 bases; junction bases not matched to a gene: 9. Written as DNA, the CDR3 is TGTGCCAGCAGTGGGATTAGACTAGCGGGAGGGGGGGAGCAGTTCTTC. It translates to CASSGIRLAGGGEQFF.

The chain's CDR3 is CASGRTPNQPQHF. CDR3 bases: TGTGCCAGCGGGCGGACGCCTAATCAGCCCCAGCATTTT. The rearrangement links TRBV6-5 to TRBJ1-5; D gene uncertain. The CDR3 spans 13 residues. V lost 8 bases and J 4 bases, leaving 12 bases between the germline ends. Germline V lookup: CDR1 MNHEY, CDR2 SVGAGI.

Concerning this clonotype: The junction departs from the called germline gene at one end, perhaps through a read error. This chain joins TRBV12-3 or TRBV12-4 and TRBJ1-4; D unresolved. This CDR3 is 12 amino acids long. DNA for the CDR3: TGTGCCAGCAGTCTTTCTAATGAAGAACTGTTTTTT. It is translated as CASSLSNEELFF.

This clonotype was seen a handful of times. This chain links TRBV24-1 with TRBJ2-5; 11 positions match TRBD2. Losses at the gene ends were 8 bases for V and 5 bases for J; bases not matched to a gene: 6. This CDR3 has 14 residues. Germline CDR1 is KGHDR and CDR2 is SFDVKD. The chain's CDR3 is CATTGPSGRETQYF. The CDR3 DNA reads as TGTGCCACCACCGGTCCTAGCGGGAGGGAGACCCAGTACTTC.

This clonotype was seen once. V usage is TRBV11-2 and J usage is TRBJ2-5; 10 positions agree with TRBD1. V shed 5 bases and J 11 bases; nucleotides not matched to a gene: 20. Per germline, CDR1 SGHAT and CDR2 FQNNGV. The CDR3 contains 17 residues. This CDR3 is CASSAYPLDRGKGEQYF. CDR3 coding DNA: TGTGCCAGCAGCGCCTATCCTTTGGACAGGGGGAAAGGTGAGCAGTACTTC. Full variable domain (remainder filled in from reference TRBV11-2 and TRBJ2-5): EAGVAQSPRYKIIEKRQSVAFWCNPISGHATLYWYQQILGQGPKLLIQFQNNGVVDDSQLPKDRFSAERLKGVDSTLKIQPAKLEDSAVYLCASSAYPLDRGKGEQYFGPGTRLLVL.